The 32 T cell receptor beta chains in this list originate from one sample, sequenced in a study of shared clonotypes between healthy human individuals. The method was immunoSEQ multiplex PCR; TCRdb's version includes in-frame clones alone and lacks a portion of them. The repertoire holds about 1 million clones, with around 74% as singletons. The sequencing sample was made of memory CD4+ T cells sorted from blood. The subset denotes: CD45RA-negative fraction. The receptors originated from a man between 18 and 35 years old in good health.

With regard to this clone: Since a much larger clone is just one base distant, this may be a read error. The rearrangement joins TRBV5-4 to TRBJ2-3; 9 nucleotides line up with TRBD1. Trimming cost V 4 bases and J 3 bases; bases outside gene matches: 6. There are 15 residues in the CDR3. Germline V gene sequence: CDR1 SGHNT, CDR2 YYREEE (reference sequence). The CDR3 here is CASSLGTGRTDTQYF. CDR3 sequence (DNA): TGTGCCAGCAGCCTCGGGACAGGGAGAACAGATACGCAGTATTTT.

CDR3 in amino acids: CASSLLAGAGDTQYF. CDR3 bases: TGTGCCAGCAGCTTGTTAGCGGGAGCGGGGGATACGCAGTATTTT. The rearrangement joins TRBV11-3 to TRBJ2-3, with TRBD2 matching over 9 bases. With V trimmed by 3 bases and J by 6 bases, 7 bases remained unmatched. The germline CDR1 and CDR2 sequences are SGHNT and YENEEA. The CDR3 has 15 amino acids.

This chain connects TRBV2 to TRBJ2-3, with 9 bases identical to TRBD1. The CDR3 length is 15 residues. V lost 7 bases and J lost 1; bases outside the gene matches: 6. CDR1 is SNHLY, CDR2 FYNNEI, per germline. CDR3 DNA sequence: TGTGCCAGCACTCCGGGACAGGGAGGCACAGATACGCAGTATTTT. Amino acids: CASTPGQGGTDTQYF.

The chain joins TRBV7-3 to TRBJ1-1; D uncertain. The V gene's germline CDR1 is SGHTA and CDR2 FQGTGA. Trimming took 5 bases from V and 5 from J, leaving 15 bases between them. This CDR3 has 14 amino acids. This chain's CDR3 is CASSPRGSGTEAFF. Written as DNA, the CDR3 is TGTGCCAGCAGCCCCCGGGGTTCGGGGACTGAAGCTTTCTTT.

The V gene is TRBV5-8, the J gene TRBJ2-1; D is possibly TRBD2 (6 bases). CDR3 length: 16 residues. The V gene lost 5 bases and the J gene lost 8 bases, with 23 bases spanning the gap. Germline values: CDR1 SGHTS, CDR2 YDEGEE. The CDR3 DNA is TGTGCCAGCAGATCGGGATGGAGGGCTTCGGTTCATGAGCAGTTCTTC. It is translated as CASRSGWRASVHEQFF.

The chain has TRBV7-8 and TRBJ2-5; D call uncertain. The CDR3 totals 13 residues. The V gene's germline CDR1 is SGHVS and CDR2 FQNEAQ. The germline V and J ends were trimmed by 7 bases and 0 bases, with 9 bases remaining between them. The CDR3, as DNA: TGTGCCAGCATAGGCAGCAACCAAGAGACCCAGTACTTC. It specifies CASIGSNQETQYF. The complete variable domain, with remaining parts taken from reference TRBV7-8 and TRBJ2-5, reads GAGVSQSPRYKVAKRGQDVALRCDPISGHVSLFWYQQALGQGPEFLTYFQNEAQLDKSGLPSDRFFAERPEGSVSTLKIQRTQQEDSAVYLCASIGSNQETQYFGPGTRLLVL.

V is TRBV2 and J is TRBJ1-5, with 7 bases lining up with TRBD1. The CDR3 loop spans 15 amino acids. Unmatched junction bases numbered 4, after V lost 1 base and J lost 4 bases. The V gene's germline CDR1 is SNHLY and CDR2 FYNNEI. This chain's CDR3 is CASSEGTGLNQPQHF. CDR3 bases: TGTGCCAGCAGTGAAGGGACAGGCCTTAATCAGCCCCAGCATTTT.

CDR3 in DNA: TGTGCCAGCAGCTTAGGAGGGGGGCTTGAAGCTTTCTTT. This translates into CASSLGGGLEAFF. This chain joins TRBV11-2 and TRBJ1-1, with D possibly TRBD1 on 6 matching bases. CDR3 size: 13 residues. V gave up 1 base and J gave up 7 bases, with 10 bases separating them. CDR1 and CDR2 from the germline V gene are SGHAT and FQNNGV.

The chain is built from TRBV5-8 and TRBJ1-1; tentatively, D is TRBD1 (6 bases). Germline V gene data show CDR1 as SGHTS and CDR2 as YDEGEE. The CDR3 contains 16 residues. Trimming took 2 bases from V and 0 from J, leaving 14 bases between them. The CDR3 reads CASSLPGHLLNTEAFF. DNA of the CDR3: TGTGCCAGCAGCTTACCGGGACACCTATTGAACACTGAAGCTTTCTTT.

This clone was picked up a small number of times. The rearrangement links TRBV29-1 to TRBJ2-7, with TRBD1 matching 8 bases. J lost 0 bases, V lost 4 bases, and 2 bases had no gene match. There are 13 residues in the CDR3. CDR1 and CDR2 (germline): SQVTM, ANQGSEA. The chain's CDR3 is CSVGTGTSYEQYF. Written as DNA, the CDR3 is TGCAGCGTTGGGACAGGGACCTCCTACGAGCAGTACTTC.

The chain joins TRBV19 to TRBJ2-5; 7 bases align to TRBD1. V lost 6 bases, J lost 1 base, and 8 bases stayed unmatched. CDR1 and CDR2 (germline): LNHDA, SQIVND (reference sequence). The CDR3 sequence is 15 residues long. The DNA for the CDR3 is TGTGCCAGTAGCGATGACAGGGTGGGCCAAGAGACCCAGTACTTC. It codes for CASSDDRVGQETQYF.

On this clone: Since a much larger clone is just one base distant, this may be a read error. In the same sample, other DNA sequences code for this CDR3. The chain has TRBV5-1 and TRBJ1-5; the D is unclear. Trimming shortened V by 0 bases and J by 0 bases, and 7 bases separated the two germline ends. Germline CDR1 SGHRS, CDR2 YFSETQ. This CDR3 has 15 amino acids. CDR3 coding DNA: TGCGCCAGCAGCTTGGCCGGGGATAGCAATCAGCCCCAGCATTTT. This sequence encodes CASSLAGDSNQPQHF.

This chain links TRBV5-1 with TRBJ2-6; D call uncertain. The CDR3 runs 16 residues. The V end was cut by 5 bases, the J end by 2 bases, with 14 bases between. CDR1 is SGHRS and CDR2 is YFSETQ in the germline V gene. DNA of the CDR3: TGCGCCAGCAGATCCCCAGAGCTGCCTGGGGCCAACGTCCTGACTTTC. Its protein product is CASRSPELPGANVLTF.

A word on this clone: This same CDR3 is encoded by further DNA sequences in the sample. V is TRBV2 and J is TRBJ2-5, with 8 bases aligning to TRBD1. V lost 9 bases, J lost 3 bases, and 6 bases stayed unmatched. The CDR3 has 13 residues. Germline V CDR1 and CDR2: SNHLY, FYNNEI. The CDR3 reads CASSKDREETQYF. The CDR3 DNA follows: TGTGCCAGTAGTAAGGACAGGGAAGAGACCCAGTACTTC. Complete variable domain (other parts from reference TRBV2 and TRBJ2-5): EPEVTQTPSHQVTQMGQEVILRCVPISNHLYFYWYRQILGQKVEFLVSFYNNEISEKSEIFDDQFSVERPDGSNFTLKIRSTKLEDSAMYFCASSKDREETQYFGPGTRLLVL.

As for this clone: Additional DNA sequences in this sample encode the identical CDR3. The chain links TRBV29-1 to TRBJ1-2; 7 bases align to TRBD1. Per the germline V gene, CDR1 is SQVTM and CDR2 is ANQGSEA. V was clipped by 4 bases and J by 2 bases; unmatched bases: 1. The CDR3 length is 12 residues. The CDR3 sequence: CSVAQGNYGYTF. The DNA for the CDR3 is TGCAGCGTTGCACAGGGGAACTATGGCTACACCTTC.

The V and J genes are TRBV10-3 and TRBJ1-4, with D perhaps TRBD1 (6 bases). Trimming removed 10 bases at V and 8 bases at J, with 14 bases between. The germline V gene has CDR1 ENHRY and CDR2 SYGVKD. The CDR3 extends over 12 amino acids. The DNA for the CDR3 is TGTGCCACTCGAGGGGGGCAGGAAAAACTGTTTTTT. The encoded protein is CATRGGQEKLFF.

V gene TRBV10-2 combines with J gene TRBJ1-5, with D unresolved. Germline V lookup: CDR1 WSHSY, CDR2 SAAADI. The CDR3 spans 13 residues. V dropped 3 bases and J dropped 4 bases, with 7 bases sitting between them. The CDR3 DNA reads as TGCGCCAGCAGTGATTCGGGGAATCAGCCCCAGCATTTT. Translation gives CASSDSGNQPQHF.

J is TRBJ2-1 and V is TRBV7-6, with 11 nucleotides matching TRBD2. This CDR3 comprises 16 residues. With 2 bases clipped from V and 7 bases from J, the junction kept 7 bases outside the gene matches. Germline assignment: CDR1 SGHVS and CDR2 FNYEAQ. The CDR3 nucleotides are TGTGCCAGCAGCTTATCGTCTAGCGGGAGGTTTAATGAGCAGTTCTTC. Its translation is CASSLSSSGRFNEQFF.

This clone has more than one count but fewer than ten. Here the CDR3 DNA reads TGCGCCAGCAGCTCGGGGTCAGTTGCTACCGGGGAGCTGTTTTTT. As protein: CASSSGSVATGELFF. The J gene is TRBJ2-2, the V gene TRBV5-1, with D maybe TRBD2 (5 bases). The CDR3 extends over 15 amino acids. Trimming left V 3 bases short and J 5 bases short, with 14 bases between. CDR1 and CDR2 from the germline V gene are SGHRS and YFSETQ.

The chain employs TRBV7-6 and TRBJ2-1, with 13 bases identical to TRBD2. Germline loops: CDR1 SGHVS, CDR2 FNYEAQ. There are 21 residues in the CDR3. Trimming removed 1 base from V and 5 bases from J; junction bases left unmatched: 17. CDR3 sequence reads: CASSLGGLAGVITLRDNEQFF. CDR3 in DNA: TGTGCCAGCAGCTTAGGCGGACTAGCGGGAGTTATCACCCTAAGAGACAATGAGCAGTTCTTC.

This clone occurred once. This chain connects TRBV5-5 to TRBJ2-7; D is unresolved. Germline V gene sequence: CDR1 SGHKS, CDR2 YYEKEE (reference sequence). CDR3 size: 11 residues. The V and J ends lost 5 bases and 6 bases respectively, with 9 bases between them. In DNA form, the CDR3 reads TGTGCCAGCAGTCTCGGGCCCGAGCAGTACTTC. It specifies CASSLGPEQYF.

The CDR3 reads CASSVGTKGGNEQFF. The CDR3 region has the DNA TGCGCCAGCAGCGTGGGGACTAAGGGTGGCAATGAGCAGTTCTTC. This sequence joins TRBV5-1 and TRBJ2-1; TRBD2 aligns across 7 bases. CDR3 length: 15 amino acids. Trimming cost V 4 bases and J 6 bases; bases outside gene matches: 10. In germline, CDR1 is SGHRS, CDR2 YFSETQ.

The V gene is TRBV7-9, the J gene TRBJ1-4; TRBD1 aligns across 10 bases. Germline V gene lookup returns CDR1 SEHNR and CDR2 FQNEAQ (reference sequence). This CDR3 contains 16 residues. J gave up 10 bases and V 5 bases, and 13 bases lay outside the gene matches. CDR3 in amino acids: CASSLRTGTGERKLFF. The CDR3 DNA is TGTGCCAGCAGCCTTAGGACCGGGACAGGGGAGAGAAAACTGTTTTTT.

The chain combines TRBV20-1 with TRBJ2-1; D is undetermined. V lost 3 bases to trimming and J lost 4 bases, with 4 bases between them. Germline V gives CDR1 DFQATT, CDR2 SNEGSKA (reference sequence). This CDR3 is 11 amino acids long. DNA of the CDR3: TGCAGTGCTAGTGTATACAATGAGCAGTTCTTC. This gives the protein CSASVYNEQFF.

The chain links TRBV5-6 to TRBJ2-5; D not resolved. This CDR3 contains 14 residues. Germline CDR1 is SGHDT and CDR2 is YYEEEE. Trimming pared 1 base from V and 2 bases from J, leaving 9 bases between. The CDR3 DNA follows: TGTGCCAGCAGCTTGAGCGAGCGACAAGAGACCCAGTACTTC. Its translation: CASSLSERQETQYF.

The chain joins TRBV18 to TRBJ2-1; 8 nucleotides align to TRBD2. The germline CDR1 and CDR2 sequences are KGHSH and LQKENI. The CDR3 contains 14 residues. Germline trimming cut 3 bases from V and 8 bases from J; bases unmatched to any gene: 6. The CDR3, as DNA: TGTGCCAGCTCACCGACCGGGACTAGTTATGAGCAGTTCTTC. This sequence encodes CASSPTGTSYEQFF.

The chain is built from TRBV6-1 and TRBJ2-7, with 7 positions matching TRBD1. The germline V gene has CDR1 MNHNS and CDR2 SASEGT. This CDR3 has 15 residues. V shed 6 bases and J 6 bases; nucleotides not matched to a gene: 14. The DNA for the CDR3 is TGTGCCAGCAGCGCCAGGGGGACAGCGCCGGCCGAGCAGTACTTC. This sequence encodes CASSARGTAPAEQYF.

V usage is TRBV5-4 and J usage is TRBJ2-2; TRBD1 aligns across 7 bases. The V gene's germline CDR1 is SGHNT and CDR2 YYREEE (reference sequence). V lost 3 bases and J lost 1; bases outside the gene matches: 6. This CDR3 has 16 residues. The CDR3 loop is CASSWGTVKNTGELFF. In nucleotides, the CDR3 is TGTGCCAGCAGCTGGGGGACAGTAAAGAACACCGGGGAGCTGTTTTTT.

The gene calls are TRBV9 and TRBJ2-2; 9 bases are a match to TRBD2. This CDR3 is built from 17 residues. The germline CDR1 and CDR2 sequences are SGDLS and YYNGEE. V was clipped by 2 bases and J by 1 base; unmatched bases: 6. CDR3 in amino acids: CASSVPTSGRNTGELFF. As DNA, the CDR3 is TGTGCCAGCAGCGTTCCGACTAGCGGACGGAACACCGGGGAGCTGTTTTTT.

The chain couples TRBV7-2 to TRBJ2-7; D is uncertain. The V gene lost 5 bases and the J gene lost 6 bases, with 11 bases spanning the gap. Germline V lookup: CDR1 SGHTA, CDR2 FQGNSA. There are 12 residues in the CDR3. CDR3 loop: CASSRVESEQYF. The CDR3 bases are TGTGCCAGCAGCAGGGTGGAATCCGAGCAGTACTTC.

The chain links TRBV30 to TRBJ2-4; D possibly corresponds to TRBD2 (6 bases). CDR3 size: 17 residues. CDR1 is GTSNPN and CDR2 is SVGIG in the germline V gene (reference sequence). V was pared by 0 bases and J by 2 bases, with 17 bases between. The CDR3 sequence is CAWSVFGGSSTKNIQYF. In DNA form, the CDR3 reads TGTGCCTGGAGTGTCTTTGGAGGGTCGTCGACCAAAAACATTCAGTACTTC.

This chain joins TRBV4-1 and TRBJ2-7; maybe TRBD1 (5 bases). V was pared by 0 bases and J by 1 base, with 13 bases between. The V gene's germline CDR1 is MGHRA and CDR2 YSYEKL. The CDR3 spans 16 residues. The CDR3 DNA reads TGCGCCAGCAGCCAAGATCTGCAGGGTCATTCCTACGAGCAGTACTTC. Translation gives CASSQDLQGHSYEQYF.